The T cell receptor (beta chain) under discussion was sequenced for a study of T-cell reconstitution after alpha-beta-depleted transplantation in children. This clonotype was seen a few times. Unique molecular identifiers were incorporated into the prepared TCRbeta library. TCRdb ran MiXCR on the PCR reads and lists one entry per CDR3 protein. This table holds about 130,000 distinct CDR3 sequences, 9.7% found once. Germline lookup yields CDR1 MNHEY and CDR2 SVGEGT. The CDR3 is made up of 15 amino acids. V was pared by 8 bases and J by 1 base, with 16 bases between. The sample was PBMCs, mostly from graft donor cells, taken 180 days after TCRalphabeta/CD19-depleted stem cell transplant. The origin of this receptor is a girl under three years old who had a stem cell transplant for combined immunodeficiency, so the T cells may come from the graft donor. This rearrangement joins TRBV6-2 or TRBV6-3 to TRBJ2-3; D not certain. CDR3 protein: CASSLRQRRTDTQYF. The CDR3 bases are TGTGCCAGCTCGCTCCGTCAGCGACGCACAGATACGCAGTATTTT.